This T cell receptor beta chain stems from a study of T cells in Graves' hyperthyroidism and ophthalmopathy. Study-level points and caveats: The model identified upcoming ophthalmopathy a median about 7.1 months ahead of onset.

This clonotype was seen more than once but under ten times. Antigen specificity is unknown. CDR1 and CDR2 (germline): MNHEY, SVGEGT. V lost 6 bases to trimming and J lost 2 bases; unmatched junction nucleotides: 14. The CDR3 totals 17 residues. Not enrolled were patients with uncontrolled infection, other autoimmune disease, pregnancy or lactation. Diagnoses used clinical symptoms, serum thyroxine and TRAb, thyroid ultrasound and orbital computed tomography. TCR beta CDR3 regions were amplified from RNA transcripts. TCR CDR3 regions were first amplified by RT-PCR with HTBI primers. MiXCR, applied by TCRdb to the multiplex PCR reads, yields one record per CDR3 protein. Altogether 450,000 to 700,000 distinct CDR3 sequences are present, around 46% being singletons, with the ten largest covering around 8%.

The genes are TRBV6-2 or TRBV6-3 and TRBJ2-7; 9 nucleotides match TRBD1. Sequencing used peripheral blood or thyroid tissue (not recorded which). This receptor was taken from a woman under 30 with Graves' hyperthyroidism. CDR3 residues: CASSYSTGTGIPYEQYF. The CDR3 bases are TGTGCCAGCAGCTATTCTACTGGGACAGGGATCCCCTACGAGCAGTACTTC.